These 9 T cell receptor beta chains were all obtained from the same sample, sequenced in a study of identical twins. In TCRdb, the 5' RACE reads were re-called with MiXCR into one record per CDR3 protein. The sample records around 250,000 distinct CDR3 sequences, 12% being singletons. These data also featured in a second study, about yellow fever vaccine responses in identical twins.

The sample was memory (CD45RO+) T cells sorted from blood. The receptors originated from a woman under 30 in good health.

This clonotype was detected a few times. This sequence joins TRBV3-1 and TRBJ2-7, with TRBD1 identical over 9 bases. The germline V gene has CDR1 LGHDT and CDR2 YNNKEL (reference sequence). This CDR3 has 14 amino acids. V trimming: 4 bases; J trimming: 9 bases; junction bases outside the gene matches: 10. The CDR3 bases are TGTGCCAGCAGCCTTGGAGGGGACAGGGTAAGGCAGTACTTC. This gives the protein CASSLGGDRVRQYF.

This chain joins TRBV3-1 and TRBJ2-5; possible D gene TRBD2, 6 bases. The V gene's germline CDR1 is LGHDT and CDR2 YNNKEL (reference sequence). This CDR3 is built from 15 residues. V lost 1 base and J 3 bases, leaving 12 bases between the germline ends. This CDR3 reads CASSQGGGGEETQYF. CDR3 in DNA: TGTGCCAGCAGCCAAGGAGGTGGCGGGGAAGAGACCCAGTACTTC.

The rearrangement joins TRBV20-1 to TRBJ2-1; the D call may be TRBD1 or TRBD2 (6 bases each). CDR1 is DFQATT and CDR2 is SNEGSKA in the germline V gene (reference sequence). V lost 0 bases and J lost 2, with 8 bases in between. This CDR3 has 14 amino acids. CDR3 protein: CSAREEGAYNEQFF. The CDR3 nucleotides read TGCAGTGCTAGAGAGGAGGGGGCCTACAATGAGCAGTTCTTC.

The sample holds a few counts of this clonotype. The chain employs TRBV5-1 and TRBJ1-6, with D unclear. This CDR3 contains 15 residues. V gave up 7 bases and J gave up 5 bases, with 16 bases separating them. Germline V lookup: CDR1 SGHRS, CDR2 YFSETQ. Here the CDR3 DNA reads TGCGCCAGCCGGGTCTCGGGCAAAGATAATTCACCCCTCCACTTT. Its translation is CASRVSGKDNSPLHF.

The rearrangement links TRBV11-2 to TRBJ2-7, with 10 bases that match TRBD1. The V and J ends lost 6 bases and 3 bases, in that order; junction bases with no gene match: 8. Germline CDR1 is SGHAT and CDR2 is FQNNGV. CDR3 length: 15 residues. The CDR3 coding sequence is TGTGCCAGCAGTCGACCGGGACAGGGGCTCTACGAGCAGTACTTC. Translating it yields CASSRPGQGLYEQYF.

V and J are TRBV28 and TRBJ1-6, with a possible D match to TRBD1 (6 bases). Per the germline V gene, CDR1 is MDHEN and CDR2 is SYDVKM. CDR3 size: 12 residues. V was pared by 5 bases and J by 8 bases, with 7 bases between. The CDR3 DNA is TGTGCCAGCAGTGGACAGTATTCACCCCTCCACTTT. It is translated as CASSGQYSPLHF.

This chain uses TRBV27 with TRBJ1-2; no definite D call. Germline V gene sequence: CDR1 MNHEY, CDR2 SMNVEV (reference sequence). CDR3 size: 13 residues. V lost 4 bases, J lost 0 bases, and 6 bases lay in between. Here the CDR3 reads CASSYGSNYGYTF. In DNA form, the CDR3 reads TGTGCCAGCAGTTATGGGTCTAACTATGGCTACACCTTC.

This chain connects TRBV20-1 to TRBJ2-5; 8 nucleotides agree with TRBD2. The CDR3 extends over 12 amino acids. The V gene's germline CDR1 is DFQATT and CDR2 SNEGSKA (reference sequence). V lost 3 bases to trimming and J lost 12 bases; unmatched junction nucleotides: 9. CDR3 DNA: TGCAGTGCTAGCGGGGGGGCCTCTAATGAGTACTTC. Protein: CSASGGASNEYF.

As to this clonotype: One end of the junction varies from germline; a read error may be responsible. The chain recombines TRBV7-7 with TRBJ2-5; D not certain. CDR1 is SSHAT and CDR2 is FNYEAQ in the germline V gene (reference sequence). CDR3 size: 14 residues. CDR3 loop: CASSSGLKRETQYF. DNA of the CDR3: TGTGCTAGCAGCTCAGGTCTGAAAAGAGAGACCCAGTACTTC.